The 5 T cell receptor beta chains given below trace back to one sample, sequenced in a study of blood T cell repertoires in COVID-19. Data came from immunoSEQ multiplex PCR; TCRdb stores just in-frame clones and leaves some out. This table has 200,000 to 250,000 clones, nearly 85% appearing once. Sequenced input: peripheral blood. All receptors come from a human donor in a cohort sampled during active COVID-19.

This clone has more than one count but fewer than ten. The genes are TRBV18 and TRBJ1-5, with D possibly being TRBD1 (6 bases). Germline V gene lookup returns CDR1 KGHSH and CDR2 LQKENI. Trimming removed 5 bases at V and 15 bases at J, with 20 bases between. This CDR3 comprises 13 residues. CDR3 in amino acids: CASSSGTGTTRHF. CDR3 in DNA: TGTGCCAGCTCATCAGGAACCGGGACAACCCGGCATTTT.

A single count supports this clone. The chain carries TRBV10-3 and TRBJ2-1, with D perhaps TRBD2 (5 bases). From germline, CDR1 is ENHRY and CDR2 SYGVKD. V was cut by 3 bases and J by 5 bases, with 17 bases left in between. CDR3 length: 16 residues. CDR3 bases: TGTGCCATCAGTGATGTAGCGTCCCTACCAAACAATGAGCAGTTCTTC. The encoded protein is CAISDVASLPNNEQFF.

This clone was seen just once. CDR3 coding DNA: TGTGCCAGCAGACACCGCCAGGGGTGGAACACTGAAGCTTTCTTT. Translated: CASRHRQGWNTEAFF. V is TRBV3-1 (or the pseudogene TRBV3-2) and J is TRBJ1-1; maybe TRBD1 (6 bases). The V end was cut by 6 bases, the J end by 1 base, with 15 bases between. The CDR3 totals 15 residues. Germline values: CDR1 LGHDT, CDR2 YNNKEL (reference sequence).

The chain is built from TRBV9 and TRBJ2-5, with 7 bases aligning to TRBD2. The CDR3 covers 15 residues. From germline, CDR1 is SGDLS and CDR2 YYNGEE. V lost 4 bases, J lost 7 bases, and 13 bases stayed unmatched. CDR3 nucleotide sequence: TGTGCCAGCAGCTCCCGTAGCGGGCCAGGCGGGACCCAGTACTTC. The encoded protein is CASSSRSGPGGTQYF.

As DNA, the CDR3 is TGTGCCTGGAGTGTACTATTTCGGCAGGGGCCAGATACGCAGTATTTT. Encoded protein: CAWSVLFRQGPDTQYF. This chain joins TRBV30 and TRBJ2-3; a possible D gene is TRBD1 (6 bases). The germline CDR1 and CDR2 sequences are GTSNPN and SVGIG (reference sequence). The CDR3 runs to 16 residues. V was clipped by 0 bases and J by 4 bases, with 17 bases between them. Full variable domain (remainder filled in from reference TRBV30 and TRBJ2-3): SQTIHQWPATLVQPVGSPLSLECTVEGTSNPNLYWYRQAAGRGLQLLFYSVGIGQISSEVPQNLSASRPQDRQFILSSKKLLLSDSGFYLCAWSVLFRQGPDTQYFGPGTRLTVL.